This T cell receptor (beta chain) was retrieved from a study of siplizumab effects on memory and regulatory T cells. Study-level findings and limits: A mean of about 69% of mappable alloreactive CD4+ clones were Treg-derived with siplizumab, compared with 25% to 30% in controls. The authors did not confirm suppressive function in proliferating Tregs from siplizumab cultures. Roughly 80-96% of proliferating clones (CD4+ or CD8+) could not be assigned a naive or memory phenotype. Memory cells seemed less diverse than naive T cells, which also seemed major contributors to the alloresponse.

In regard to this clone: Its antigen is not identified.

Measured with immunoSEQ multiplex PCR; TCRdb has only the in-frame clones, and not every one. Among 70,000 to 90,000 clones listed, approximately 90% were seen once. Germline values: CDR1 LNHDA, CDR2 SQIVND (reference sequence). V gave up 3 bases and J gave up 3 bases, with 11 bases separating them. This CDR3 is built from 14 residues. The sequence was obtained from a human donor in good health. V is TRBV19 and J is TRBJ1-1; D gene ambiguous. The material sequenced was CD4+ T cells sorted from blood. The CDR3 nucleotides read TGTGCCAGTAGTATGGGTGGACGGTACACTGAAGCTTTCTTT. It specifies CASSMGGRYTEAFF.